This T cell receptor (beta chain) derives from a study of cytomegalovirus exposure and HLA in healthy donors. Donors were ostensibly healthy at sampling, although undocumented immune exposures were probable. The CDR3 is 21 residues long. V lost 0 bases, J lost 7 bases, and 33 bases lay in between. Germline CDR1 SGHVS, CDR2 FQNEAQ. Researchers ran the PCR with 60 Vbeta and 13 Jbeta primers. Produced via immunoSEQ multiplex PCR; TCRdb's table is partial and in-frame only. The sample holds some 70,000 clones. The TCR originated in a female donor in good health and CMV-seropositive. The chain joins TRBV7-8 to TRBJ1-2; D uncertain. The specimen was PBMCs. DNA for the CDR3: TGTGCCAGCAGCTTAGCGTCTTTCCTACTTCCGGTCTGGAGCCCTTTCCTTGGCTACACCTTC. It specifies CASSLASFLLPVWSPFLGYTF.